The next 29 T cell receptor beta chains were all read from a single sample in a study of blood T cell repertoires in COVID-19. Sequenced by immunoSEQ multiplex PCR; TCRdb stores in-frame clones only, minus some. The sample includes 72,000 or so clones, approximately 86% of them seen just once. The specimen was peripheral blood. The source is a woman aged 55-70 years with acute or convalescent COVID-19.

This clone was counted ten times or more. The V gene is TRBV5-1, the J gene TRBJ2-2, with TRBD2 identical over 7 bases. The V gene's germline CDR1 is SGHRS and CDR2 YFSETQ. The CDR3 is 15 residues long. Germline trimming cut 6 bases from V and 6 bases from J; bases unmatched to any gene: 11. Here the CDR3 reads CASTGWEGGAGELFF. CDR3 nucleotide sequence: TGCGCCAGCACCGGATGGGAGGGAGGCGCCGGGGAGCTGTTTTTT.

The V gene is TRBV19, the J gene TRBJ1-1; the D is unclear. Between the trimmed V and J ends, which lost 2 bases and 5 bases, there was a span of 15 bases. CDR3 length: 15 residues. Germline values: CDR1 LNHDA, CDR2 SQIVND (reference sequence). DNA for the CDR3: TGTGCCAGTAGTATAAAGACTCCCTTGGGTACTGAAGCTTTCTTT. Its protein product is CASSIKTPLGTEAFF.

The chain combines TRBV7-2 with TRBJ2-3; D remains ambiguous. Germline V CDR1 and CDR2: SGHTA, FQGNSA. The V and J ends lost 2 bases and 4 bases respectively, with 10 bases between them. This CDR3 comprises 14 residues. The CDR3 here is CASSLTANADTQYF. For the CDR3, the DNA is TGTGCCAGCAGCTTAACTGCTAATGCAGATACGCAGTATTTT. The whole variable domain, remainder taken from reference TRBV7-2 and TRBJ2-3, is GAGVSQSPSNKVTEKGKDVELRCDPISGHTALYWYRQSLGQGLEFLIYFQGNSAPDKSGLPSDRFSAERTGGSVSTLTIQRTQQEDSAVYLCASSLTANADTQYFGPGTRLTVL.

The chain has TRBV3-1 (or the pseudogene TRBV3-2) and TRBJ1-3; no definite D call. The CDR3 has 16 amino acids. CDR1 LGHDT and CDR2 YNNKEL come from the germline V gene (reference sequence). The V end was cut by 0 bases, the J end by 2 bases, with 11 bases between. CDR3 coding DNA: TGTGCCAGCAGCCAAGATTTGGGAGCGGCTGGAAACACCATATATTTT. This sequence encodes CASSQDLGAAGNTIYF.

This clone is medium-sized in the sample. The V gene is TRBV25-1, the J gene TRBJ2-1; 7 bases fit TRBD2. The CDR3 length is 14 residues. Per the germline V gene, CDR1 is MGHDK and CDR2 is SYGVNS. The V segment lost 0 bases and the J segment 9 bases; nucleotides outside the gene matches: 5. The CDR3 sequence is CASSEYKRGGEQFF. CDR3 DNA sequence: TGTGCCAGCAGTGAATATAAGCGGGGAGGTGAGCAGTTCTTC.

The genes are TRBV19 and TRBJ1-4, with TRBD1 matching over 9 bases. The CDR3 extends over 16 amino acids. Germline lookup yields CDR1 LNHDA and CDR2 SQIVND (reference sequence). V lost 6 bases to trimming and J lost 6 bases; unmatched junction nucleotides: 11. CDR3 amino acids: CASRQKPGQGDEKLFF. CDR3 in DNA: TGTGCCAGTAGACAAAAGCCGGGACAGGGAGATGAAAAACTGTTTTTT.

V and J are TRBV3-1 (or the pseudogene TRBV3-2) and TRBJ2-7; possible D gene TRBD1, 5 bases. This CDR3 region has 15 residues. Looked up from germline, CDR1 is LGHDT and CDR2 is YNNKEL (reference sequence). V was pared by 5 bases and J by 2 bases, with 16 bases between. The CDR3 region has the DNA TGTGCCAGCAGCGGCGATAACAGGCGCACCTACGAGCAGTACTTC. It is translated as CASSGDNRRTYEQYF.

The chain uses TRBV11-2 and TRBJ2-1; 10 positions match TRBD2. This CDR3 comprises 16 residues. V was pared by 0 bases and J by 12 bases, with 11 bases of the junction left unmatched. Germline V gives CDR1 SGHAT, CDR2 FQNNGV. The CDR3 loop is CASSLDLASGGLTQFF. CDR3 DNA sequence: TGTGCCAGCAGCTTAGATCTGGCTAGCGGGGGCCTAACGCAGTTCTTC.

The J gene is TRBJ2-1, the V gene TRBV7-3, with D tentatively TRBD2 (6 bases). The germline gives CDR1 SGHTA, CDR2 FQGTGA. Trimming took off 5 bases at V and 0 bases at J, with 8 bases between the two ends. The CDR3 is 14 amino acids. CDR3 protein: CASSPDYSYNEQFF. DNA of the CDR3: TGTGCCAGCAGCCCGGACTACTCCTACAATGAGCAGTTCTTC. Filled out from reference TRBV7-3 and TRBJ2-1, the complete variable domain reads GAGVSQTPSNKVTEKGKYVELRCDPISGHTALYWYRQSLGQGPEFLIYFQGTGAADDSGLPNDRFFAVRPEGSVSTLKIQRTERGDSAVYLCASSPDYSYNEQFFGPGTRLTVL.

The chain has TRBV19 and TRBJ1-3; TRBD1 agrees at 7 bases. The CDR3 is 17 amino acids. With V trimmed by 3 bases and J by 0 bases, 8 bases remained unmatched. Germline V gene lookup returns CDR1 LNHDA and CDR2 SQIVND (reference sequence). In DNA form, the CDR3 reads TGTGCCAGTAGTATCACCCCGGGACAGCACTCTGGAAACACCATATATTTT. As protein: CASSITPGQHSGNTIYF.

The chain is built from TRBV2 and TRBJ2-5; D is unresolved. V was trimmed by 6 bases and J by 4 bases, leaving 12 bases between them. Looked up from germline, CDR1 is SNHLY and CDR2 is FYNNEI. CDR3 length equals 13 residues. The CDR3 bases are TGTGCCAGCAGCGCAACTCTCACAGAGACCCAGTACTTC. This sequence encodes CASSATLTETQYF.

This sequence joins TRBV5-1 and TRBJ2-1, with D possibly matching TRBD2 (5 bases). The CDR3 covers 14 residues. The ends were cut back, 0 bases at V and 6 bases at J, with 10 bases in the middle. CDR1 and CDR2 (germline): SGHRS, YFSETQ. In DNA form, the CDR3 reads TGCGCCAGCAGCTTGGAACTAGACCCCAATGAGCAGTTCTTC. It specifies CASSLELDPNEQFF.

This clone occurred a few times. J is TRBJ2-1 and V is TRBV5-5; the match to TRBD2 covers 9 bases. V trimming: 2 bases; J trimming: 2 bases; junction bases outside the gene matches: 2. The germline V gene encodes CDR1 SGHKS and CDR2 YYEKEE (reference sequence). This CDR3 comprises 15 residues. The CDR3 bases are TGTGCCAGCAGCTTTGCGGGGGGGCCCTACAATGAGCAGTTCTTC. Amino acid sequence: CASSFAGGPYNEQFF. The complete variable domain, with remaining parts taken from reference TRBV5-5 and TRBJ2-1, reads DAGVTQSPTHLIKTRGQQVTLRCSPISGHKSVSWYQQVLGQGPQFIFQYYEKEERGRGNFPDRFSARQFPNYSSELNVNALLLGDSALYLCASSFAGGPYNEQFFGPGTRLTVL.

The rearrangement uses TRBV5-1 and TRBJ1-3, with 8 bases fitting TRBD1. The CDR3 loop spans 16 amino acids. V shed 0 bases, J shed 0 bases, and the junction held 2 bases outside the gene matches. Germline V lookup: CDR1 SGHRS, CDR2 YFSETQ. The CDR3 nucleotides read TGCGCCAGCAGCTTGGGGACAGGGATCTCTGGAAACACCATATATTTT. Its protein product is CASSLGTGISGNTIYF.

The genes are TRBV9 and TRBJ2-5; TRBD2 matches 12 bases. The germline gives CDR1 SGDLS, CDR2 YYNGEE. The junction had 1 base not matched to a gene; V was cut back by 1 base and J by 3 bases. The CDR3 runs to 15 residues. The CDR3: CASSVLAGGEETQYF. As DNA, the CDR3 is TGTGCCAGCAGCGTACTAGCGGGGGGGGAAGAGACCCAGTACTTC.

This clone occurred once. The gene calls are TRBV10-3 and TRBJ1-1, with D possibly TRBD1 on 6 matching bases. Trimming removed 6 bases at V and 10 bases at J, with 15 bases between. Germline V lookup: CDR1 ENHRY, CDR2 SYGVKD. The CDR3 spans 12 residues. The CDR3 coding sequence is TGTGCCATCAGCCTAGGTACAGGGCCAGCTTTCTTT. This gives the protein CAISLGTGPAFF.

The rearrangement joins TRBV30 to TRBJ2-7; a possible D gene is TRBD1 (6 bases). The germline V gene encodes CDR1 GTSNPN and CDR2 SVGIG (reference sequence). The CDR3 length is 15 residues. Trimming removed 1 base at V and 1 base at J, with 14 bases between. DNA of the CDR3: TGTGCCTGGAGTGGGCCGGGACACAAATCCTACGAGCAGTACTTC. Translated: CAWSGPGHKSYEQYF.

This chain connects TRBV30 to TRBJ2-1, with D perhaps TRBD1 (5 bases). The CDR3 length is 13 residues. Trimming pared 1 base from V and 8 bases from J, leaving 12 bases between. Germline V gene lookup returns CDR1 GTSNPN and CDR2 SVGIG (reference sequence). The DNA of the CDR3 is TGTGCCTGGAGTGGGGGCTTACGGGATGAGCAGTTCTTC. Its translation: CAWSGGLRDEQFF.

The chain uses TRBV9 and TRBJ2-3; possibly TRBD1 for D (5 bases). CDR1 is SGDLS, CDR2 YYNGEE, per germline. This CDR3 is built from 15 residues. The V gene lost 1 base and the J gene lost 2 bases, with 11 bases spanning the gap. The CDR3 DNA is TGTGCCAGCAGCGTACAAACAGGCCCCACAGATACGCAGTATTTT. Translated: CASSVQTGPTDTQYF.

The genes are TRBV18 and TRBJ2-4; 7 bases fit TRBD1. The trim removed 3 bases at V and 4 bases at J, leaving 3 bases unmatched. CDR1 and CDR2 (germline): KGHSH, LQKENI. CDR3 length: 14 amino acids. The CDR3 here is CASSPSGQKNIQYF. Here the CDR3 DNA reads TGTGCCAGCTCACCTTCGGGACAGAAAAACATTCAGTACTTC. The complete variable domain, with remaining parts taken from reference TRBV18 and TRBJ2-4, reads NAGVMQNPRHLVRRRGQEARLRCSPMKGHSHVYWYRQLPEEGLKFMVYLQKENIIDESGMPKERFSAEFPKEGPSILRIQQVVRGDSAAYFCASSPSGQKNIQYFGAGTRLSVL.

The chain uses TRBV19 and TRBJ1-1; TRBD1 matches at 9 bases. The CDR3 covers 15 residues. Germline CDR1 LNHDA, CDR2 SQIVND (reference sequence). The V and J ends lost 7 bases and 3 bases, in that order; junction bases with no gene match: 9. The DNA of the CDR3 is TGTGCCAGTAAAGATCCCGGGACAGGGTACACTGAAGCTTTCTTT. This codes for CASKDPGTGYTEAFF.

The CDR3: CASSFFSGGLETQYF. CDR3 nucleotides: TGTGCCAGCAGCTTCTTTAGCGGGGGGCTAGAGACCCAGTACTTC. This rearrangement joins TRBV5-6 to TRBJ2-5, with 10 bases aligning to TRBD2. The V gene's germline CDR1 is SGHDT and CDR2 YYEEEE. V was pared by 2 bases and J by 4 bases, with 5 bases of the junction left unmatched. The CDR3 extends over 15 amino acids.

This clone has a handful of counts. The chain is built from TRBV5-1 and TRBJ1-6; TRBD1 matches at 9 bases. The trim removed 3 bases at V and 7 bases at J, leaving 11 bases unmatched. The CDR3 extends over 17 amino acids. CDR1 and CDR2 from the germline V gene are SGHRS and YFSETQ. CDR3 amino acids: CASSSYPGTGFNSPLHF. The CDR3 region has the DNA TGCGCCAGCAGCTCCTACCCCGGGACAGGGTTCAATTCACCCCTCCACTTT.

The rearrangement joins TRBV5-1 to TRBJ2-5; 7 nucleotides match TRBD1. In germline, CDR1 is SGHRS, CDR2 YFSETQ. CDR3 length equals 14 residues. Trimming removed 3 bases from V and 1 base from J; junction bases left unmatched: 3. The CDR3 loop is CASSSGTAQETQYF. CDR3 in DNA: TGCGCCAGCAGCTCAGGGACAGCCCAAGAGACCCAGTACTTC.

The chain couples TRBV3-1 (or the pseudogene TRBV3-2) to TRBJ1-4, with D possibly TRBD1 on 5 matching bases. This CDR3 has 15 residues. Looked up from germline, CDR1 is LGHDT and CDR2 is YNNKEL (reference sequence). Trimming stripped 0 bases from V and 2 bases from J, with 7 bases between. CDR3 sequence reads: CASSQEGPTNEKLFF. CDR3 bases: TGTGCCAGCAGCCAAGAGGGGCCCACTAATGAAAAACTGTTTTTT.

V usage is TRBV3-1 (or the pseudogene TRBV3-2) and J usage is TRBJ2-5, with D possibly TRBD1 on 6 matching bases. The CDR3 spans 14 residues. V was cut by 1 base and J by 5 bases, with 11 bases left in between. The germline V gene encodes CDR1 LGHDT and CDR2 YNNKEL (reference sequence). This CDR3 reads CASSQVMRGETQYF. For the CDR3, the DNA is TGTGCCAGCAGCCAAGTAATGAGGGGGGAGACCCAGTACTTC.

The rearrangement links TRBV5-1 to TRBJ2-7; 10 nucleotides line up with TRBD2. With V trimmed by 3 bases and J by 5 bases, 8 bases remained unmatched. Germline-derived CDR1 and CDR2 are SGHRS and YFSETQ. The CDR3 extends over 15 amino acids. The CDR3 nucleotides are TGCGCCAGCAGCTATGAGCGGGGGGGCACAAACGAGCAGTACTTC. It yields the protein CASSYERGGTNEQYF.

CDR3 amino acids: CASSQGLAQETQYF. CDR3 sequence (DNA): TGTGCCAGCAGCCAAGGACTAGCCCAAGAGACCCAGTACTTC. The V call is TRBV3-1 (or the pseudogene TRBV3-2), the J call TRBJ2-5, with 7 bases identical to TRBD2. The CDR3 sequence is 14 residues long. Germline CDR1 LGHDT, CDR2 YNNKEL (reference sequence). The V gene end was trimmed by 1 base and the J gene end by 1 base; junction bases not matched to a gene: 0.

The rearrangement links TRBV7-2 to TRBJ2-7, with 12 bases that match TRBD2. The CDR3 length is 16 residues. Germline lookup yields CDR1 SGHTA and CDR2 FQGNSA. V gave up 5 bases and J gave up 0 bases; unmatched junction bases: 5. CDR3: CASSGGTSGFSYEQYF. CDR3 nucleotide sequence: TGTGCCAGCAGCGGAGGGACTAGCGGGTTCTCCTACGAGCAGTACTTC.